This TCR beta chain is from a study of blood T cell repertoires in COVID-19. Background on the study: T cells, B-cell-depleted T cells, or PBMCs supplied cDNA or gDNA.

Trimming took off 5 bases at V and 5 bases at J, with 18 bases between the two ends. The CDR3 is 16 residues long. The germline CDR1 and CDR2 sequences are SGHTA and FQGTGA. TCRdb's copy holds only in-frame clones and misses some; the assay was immunoSEQ multiplex PCR. Of roughly 300,000 clones listed, approximately 86% are singletons. Participant age was about 18 to 95 years, and participants resided in about 25 US areas. Cohorts were based on clinical histories the participants reported. The sample taken for sequencing was PBMCs or T cells enriched from blood (not recorded which). The rearrangement uses TRBV7-3 and TRBJ2-2; D may be TRBD2 (6 bases). This clonotype originated in a woman aged 40-49 years with acute COVID-19. The CDR3 reads CASSDRKGLYTGELFF. CDR3 nucleotide sequence: TGTGCCAGCAGCGACCGCAAGGGACTTTATACCGGGGAGCTGTTTTTT.